These T cell receptor beta chains were read from a single sample in a study of cytomegalovirus exposure and HLA in healthy donors. Profiled with immunoSEQ multiplex PCR; TCRdb holds only in-frame clones, not every one. The sample has about 210,000 clones. Sequencing was performed on PBMCs. Receptors were obtained from a woman younger than 45 in good health and CMV-seropositive. The CDR3 runs from the conserved cysteine through the conserved F or W. D genes are given only for firm matches.

d_gene	v_gene	j_gene	CDR3aa	CDR3nt
NA	TRBV6-5	TRBJ2-4	CASSYSQGSAKNIQYF	TGTGCCAGCAGTTACTCCCAGGGTAGCGCCAAAAACATTCAGTACTTC
TRBD1	TRBV29-1	TRBJ2-1	CSVGDSTESYNEQFF	TGCAGCGTCGGGGACAGCACAGAGAGTTACAATGAGCAGTTCTTC
NA	TRBV4-2	TRBJ1-1	CASSQAASTGMNTEAFF	TGTGCCAGCAGCCAAGCAGCTTCCACAGGGATGAACACTGAAGCTTTCTTT
NA	TRBV27	TRBJ1-1	CASSSLAGFTEAFF	TGTGCCAGCAGTTCCTTGGCAGGATTCACTGAAGCTTTCTTT
NA	TRBV10-3	TRBJ1-4	CAISDPGTPTNEKLFF	TGTGCCATCAGTGACCCGGGGACACCAACTAATGAAAAACTGTTTTTT
NA	TRBV15	TRBJ2-1	CATSRGGISNNEQFF	TGTGCCACCAGCAGAGGCGGGATTTCTAACAATGAGCAGTTCTTC
NA	TRBV5-4	TRBJ1-2	CASSLGWQGLYGYTF	TGTGCCAGCAGCTTGGGGTGGCAGGGACTCTATGGCTACACCTTC
NA	TRBV28	TRBJ2-2	CASSFGRANTGELFF	TGTGCCAGCAGTTTCGGGAGAGCGAACACCGGGGAGCTGTTTTTT
NA	TRBV5-1	TRBJ1-4	CASSYGIATNEKLFF	TGCGCCAGCAGTTACGGGATTGCAACTAATGAAAAACTGTTTTTT
TRBD1	TRBV18	TRBJ2-7	CASSPPGTGDEQYF	TGTGCCAGCTCACCACCCGGGACAGGAGACGAGCAGTACTTC
NA	TRBV4-3	TRBJ1-2	CASSLSPAGDYGYTF	TGCGCCAGCAGCCTATCCCCCGCAGGGGACTATGGCTACACCTTC
TRBD1	TRBV15	TRBJ1-1	CATRGQGWATEAFF	TGTGCCACCAGAGGACAGGGGTGGGCGACTGAAGCTTTCTTT
TRBD2	TRBV19	TRBJ2-5	CASSPLLTSGEETQYF	TGTGCCAGTAGTCCCCTACTGACTAGCGGGGAAGAGACCCAGTACTTC
TRBD1	TRBV5-4	TRBJ1-6	CASLGQGSYNSPLHF	TGTGCCAGCTTAGGACAGGGGTCCTATAATTCACCCCTCCACTTT
NA	TRBV27	TRBJ2-3	CASSLGTYTDTQYF	TGTGCCAGCAGTTTGGGGACATACACAGATACGCAGTATTTT
NA	TRBV18	TRBJ2-7	CASSPSEGSNYEQYF	TGTGCCAGCTCCCCTAGCGAGGGGTCCAACTACGAGCAGTACTTC
NA	TRBV28	TRBJ1-2	CASSSSWGLRGYTF	NA
TRBD1	TRBV27	TRBJ1-2	CASSLWVDRDISGYTF	TGTGCCAGCAGCCTATGGGTCGACAGGGACATAAGTGGCTACACCTTC
NA	TRBV19	TRBJ2-2	CASSMSGVMSGELFF	TGTGCCAGTAGTATGTCAGGGGTAATGAGCGGGGAGCTGTTTTTT
TRBD1	TRBV29-1	TRBJ2-3	CSAQGASDTQYF	TGCAGCGCTCAGGGGGCCTCAGATACGCAGTATTTT
NA	TRBV2	TRBJ1-2	CASSPSLRGYTF	TGTGCCAGCAGTCCCTCACTCCGGGGCTACACCTTC
TRBD1	TRBV28	TRBJ2-6	CASSSGQAGANVLTF	TGTGCCAGCAGTAGTGGACAGGCTGGGGCCAACGTCCTGACTTTC
NA	TRBV27	TRBJ1-1	CASSRRENTEAFF	TGTGCCAGCAGTCGCCGAGAGAACACTGAAGCTTTCTTT
TRBD2	TRBV5-1	TRBJ2-1	CASSVSGSYNEQFF	TGCGCCAGCAGCGTTAGCGGGAGCTACAATGAGCAGTTCTTC
NA	TRBV5-1	TRBJ1-1	CASSLLVGRGEAFF	TGCGCCAGCAGCCTCCTTGTGGGTAGGGGTGAGGCTTTCTTT
NA	TRBV6-6	TRBJ2-7	CASSGAGSSYEQYF	TGTGCCAGCAGTGGGGCGGGGAGCTCCTACGAGCAGTACTTC
TRBD1	TRBV10-3	TRBJ2-2	CAISPTGAGELFF	TGTGCCATCAGCCCCACAGGGGCCGGGGAGCTGTTTTTT
NA	TRBV12-5	TRBJ2-7	CASGLIGGGEQYF	TGTGCTAGTGGTTTGATAGGGGGTGGTGAGCAGTACTTC
TRBD2	TRBV5-1	TRBJ2-2	CASSRYLRLAGGLTGELFF	TGCGCCAGCAGCAGGTACCTTAGACTAGCGGGAGGGCTCACCGGGGAGCTGTTTTTT
NA	TRBV7-9	TRBJ1-1	CASSLLRGGGTEAFF	TGTGCCAGCAGCTTACTGCGGGGCGGGGGCACTGAAGCTTTCTTT
NA	TRBV4-1	TRBJ1-6	CASSQEGAGSPLHF	TGCGCCAGCAGCCAAGAGGGGGCTGGGTCACCCCTCCACTTT
NA	TRBV18	TRBJ2-1	CASSPTGFAYNEQFF	TGTGCCAGCTCACCAACGGGATTCGCCTACAATGAGCAGTTCTTC
TRBD1	TRBV6-1	TRBJ2-2	CAGTGQVGTGELFF	TGTGCCGGAACCGGACAGGTTGGCACCGGGGAGCTGTTTTTT
NA	TRBV21-1	TRBJ2-3	CASSEASGGEFTDTQYF	TGTGCCAGCAGCGAAGCTAGCGGGGGAGAATTCACAGATACGCAGTATTTT
TRBD1	TRBV7-2	TRBJ1-3	CASSLRGRTAPSGNTIYF	TGTGCCAGCAGCCTGAGGGGGCGGACAGCACCCTCTGGAAACACCATATATTTT
NA	TRBV30	TRBJ1-5	CAWSVQALGNQPQHF	TGTGCCTGGAGTGTACAGGCTCTAGGCAATCAGCCCCAGCATTTT